The text below deals with one T cell receptor beta chain. What it recognizes is unknown. Germline CDR1 SGHDT, CDR2 YYEEEE. The CDR3 has 13 residues. Trimming left V 2 bases short and J 1 base short, with 7 bases between. These patients, aged 18 to 65, had recently diagnosed hyperthyroidism lasting under 2 months. Out of roughly 9.1 ml of fresh peripheral blood came the PBMCs. This sample is part of a study of T cells in Graves' hyperthyroidism and ophthalmopathy. As for the study in general: Peripheral blood samples were taken at initial diagnosis, prior to any treatment. Overall study results and limits: Most clonotypes that expanded in the thyroid above 0.001 also showed up in blood.

The TCR beta CDR3 regions underwent amplification using RNA transcripts as the source. Carried out on the TCR CDR3, a first-round RT-PCR used the HTBI primer set. TCRdb reprocessed the multiplex PCR reads via MiXCR and lists one record per CDR3 protein. The repertoire consists of over 500,000 distinct CDR3 sequences, with 11% to 15% occurring once and the leading ten covering 14%. The material sequenced was blood. The chain couples TRBV5-6 to TRBJ2-7; D gene unclear. The sequence was collected from a woman aged 40 to 50 with Graves' hyperthyroidism. The CDR3 loop is CASSLPTSYEQYF. The CDR3, as DNA: TGTGCCAGCAGCTTACCCACGTCCTACGAGCAGTACTTC. Complete variable domain (other parts from reference TRBV5-6 and TRBJ2-7): DAGVTQSPTHLIKTRGQQVTLRCSPKSGHDTVSWYQQALGQGPQFIFQYYEEEERQRGNFPDRFSGHQFPNYSSELNVNALLLGDSALYLCASSLPTSYEQYFGPGTRLTVT.